A selection of T cell receptor beta chains follows, all from one sample in a study of blood T cells in healthy people across ages. TCRdb processed the 5' RACE reads anew with MiXCR; each CDR3 protein has one entry. This table has about 780,000 distinct CDR3 sequences, 35% to 60% appearing once. Sequenced: blood. All receptors come from a man of 80 years or more in good health. Both conserved end residues are part of each CDR3. D genes are given only for firm matches. Clone size is not always given. Where it is, it says once, few, many or a class for expanded clones.

v_gene	d_gene	abundance	j_gene	CDR3nt	CDR3aa
TRBV30	.	.	TRBJ1-1	TGTGCCTGGAGTAGGGACCTCGATCACGCTGAAGCTTTCTTT	CAWSRDLDHAEAFF
TRBV2	.	.	TRBJ2-5	TGTGCCAGCAGTGACCTCCGACAGGACCTGGAATGGCAGTACTTC	CASSDLRQDLEWQYF
TRBV30	TRBD1	.	TRBJ2-2	TGTGCCTGGAATAAAGGACAGGGAAACGGGGAGCTGTTTTTT	CAWNKGQGNGELFF
TRBV29-1	.	.	TRBJ1-1	TGCAGCGTTGCGGGCAGAGCAGGGGCTGAAGCTTTCTTT	CSVAGRAGAEAFF
TRBV30	TRBD1	.	TRBJ1-1	TGTGCCTGGAGTGGGGACAGGGAGACTGAAGCTTTCTTT	CAWSGDRETEAFF
TRBV6-4	TRBD2	once	TRBJ2-5	TGTGCCAGCAGTGCCAAGCGGGGGCAGACCCAGTACTTC	CASSAKRGQTQYF
TRBV20-1	TRBD2	few	TRBJ2-1	TGCAGTGCTAGGGCGACTAGCGGGATTAATGAGCAGTTCTTC	CSARATSGINEQFF
TRBV10-3	.	.	TRBJ2-5	TGTGCCAACAGTGAACAGGACCAAGAGACCCAGTACTTC	CANSEQDQETQYF
TRBV20-1	TRBD2	.	TRBJ2-1	TGCAGTGCTGCCCCGGGACTAGCGGGAGATGAGCAGTTCTTC	CSAAPGLAGDEQFF
TRBV20-1	.	few	TRBJ1-5	TGCAGTGCTAGAGATGGAGGGAGAAATCAGCCCCAGCATTTT	CSARDGGRNQPQHF
TRBV12-3/TRBV12-4	.	.	TRBJ2-3	TGTGCCAGCAGTCTCGGGACTTCGAGGAGCACAGATACGCAGTATTTT	CASSLGTSRSTDTQYF
TRBV5-1	.	.	TRBJ2-1	TGCGCCAGCAGATCGGGACTTAACAATGAGCAGTTCTTC	CASRSGLNNEQFF
TRBV7-2	TRBD2	few	TRBJ2-7	TGTGCCAGCAGCCCACACAGCGGGAGCGGCGAGCAGTACTTC	CASSPHSGSGEQYF
TRBV28	TRBD2	.	TRBJ2-1	TGTGCCAGCAGTTTATCTCTTAGCGGGGAGCAGTTCTTC	CASSLSLSGEQFF
TRBV18	.	.	TRBJ1-1	TGTGCCAGCTCATCGGGACGGGGGGGGAACACTGAAGCTTTCTTT	CASSSGRGGNTEAFF
TRBV10-3	.	few	TRBJ2-3	TGTGCCATCAGTGAATTGGGGGGCACAGATACGCAGTATTTT	CAISELGGTDTQYF
TRBV20-1	.	.	TRBJ2-3	TGCAGTGCGCCACTACGCGGACTAACCGAGATAACGCAGTATTTT	CSAPLRGLTEITQYF
TRBV6-2/TRBV6-3	.	few	TRBJ1-2	TGTGCCAGCAGTGGGACCTATGGCTACACCTTC	CASSGTYGYTF
TRBV15	.	.	TRBJ1-6	TGTGCCACCAGCAGAGATTTGGTAAGGGGAAGTTCACCCCTCCACTTT	CATSRDLVRGSSPLHF
TRBV7-8	.	.	TRBJ2-1	TGTGCCAGCAGCTTTTCTGGCGGGCAAGGGGGTGAGGGATCCTACAATGAGCAGTTCTTC	CASSFSGGQGGEGSYNEQFF
TRBV28	TRBD2	once	TRBJ2-3	TGTGCCAGCAGTGCCCCGGGACTAGCGGGAAAAACAGATACGCAGTATTTT	CASSAPGLAGKTDTQYF
TRBV12-3/TRBV12-4	TRBD1	few	TRBJ2-1	TGTGCCAGCAGTTTTGGGGACAGGGGGGGTTACAATGAGCAGTTCTTC	CASSFGDRGGYNEQFF
TRBV29-1	.	.	TRBJ2-1	TGCAGCGTTGATCCGGATTTCGGTGAGCAGTTCTTC	CSVDPDFGEQFF
TRBV6-5	.	once	TRBJ2-1	TGTGCCAGCAGTTACGGCCGGGGTCACAATGAGCAGTTCTTC	CASSYGRGHNEQFF
TRBV7-2	.	few	TRBJ2-7	TGTGCCAGCAGCTTAATTCCAGAGTCCTACGAGCAGTACTTC	CASSLIPESYEQYF
TRBV11-3	TRBD1	few	TRBJ2-5	TGTGCCAGCAGCTTGGCAGGGGGCTATTCAGAGACCCAGTACTTC	CASSLAGGYSETQYF
TRBV4-2	TRBD2	.	TRBJ2-3	TGTGCCAGCAGCCCCTTTTTCTCGGCTAGCGGGATGGGCGGCACAGATACGCAGTATTTT	CASSPFFSASGMGGTDTQYF
TRBV28	TRBD1	few	TRBJ1-6	TGTGCCAGCAGTCCCAGGACAGGGGGCGGTATAAATTCACCCCTCCACTTT	CASSPRTGGGINSPLHF
TRBV3-1	.	few	TRBJ2-3	TGTGCCAGCAGCCAGACAAGTAGCACAGATACGCAGTATTTT	CASSQTSSTDTQYF
TRBV21-1	.	.	TRBJ1-4	TGTGCCAGCACAAAACTCGGCACAACTAATGAAAAACTGTTTTTT	CASTKLGTTNEKLFF
TRBV7-2	.	.	TRBJ2-7	TGTGCCAGCAGCTCGGGACTGTATCCCTACGAGCAGTACTTC	CASSSGLYPYEQYF
TRBV12-3/TRBV12-4	.	.	TRBJ2-7	TGTGCCAGCAGTCGGGGAGAGATGAGCTCCTACGAGCAGTACTTC	CASSRGEMSSYEQYF
TRBV6-1	.	.	TRBJ1-2	TGTGCCAGCAGTGAAGCGCTCGGAGGAATCTATGGCTACACCTTC	CASSEALGGIYGYTF
TRBV12-3/TRBV12-4	.	.	TRBJ2-1	TGTGTCAGCAGTCCCAATCGGGTCTCCTACAATGAGCAGTTCTTC	CVSSPNRVSYNEQFF
TRBV27	TRBD1	.	TRBJ2-5	TGTGCCAGCACCGGTCGGGACAGGGCGTTGAACAATGAGCAGTACTTC	CASTGRDRALNNEQYF
TRBV20-1	TRBD1	.	TRBJ2-5	TGCAGTGCTAGATCTCTTGGCAGGGGGTGGGAGCAGTACTTC	CSARSLGRGWEQYF
TRBV20-1	.	many	TRBJ1-1	TGCAGTGCTATCAGACAGACCACTGAAGCTTTCTTT	CSAIRQTTEAFF
TRBV27	.	.	TRBJ2-1	TGTGCCAGCAGTCCCGTCTACGAGCAGTTCTTC	CASSPVYEQFF
TRBV29-1	.	.	TRBJ1-1	TGCAGCGTTGGACCCACAGGGTTTACTGAAGCTTTCTTT	CSVGPTGFTEAFF
TRBV7-7	.	.	TRBJ2-3	TGTGCCGGCAGCTTAGGTGCGGACCCCGGGGCCAATACGCAGTATTTT	CAGSLGADPGANTQYF
TRBV28	.	.	TRBJ2-7	TGTGCCAGCAGCCCCCAGCGGGACAGAAAATACGAGCAGTACTTC	CASSPQRDRKYEQYF
TRBV5-1	.	.	TRBJ1-5	TGCGCCAGCAGATGGGACGGCAATCAGCCCCAGCATTTT	CASRWDGNQPQHF
TRBV7-6	.	many	TRBJ2-7	TGTGCCAGCAGCTTAGCATCGCAGGGATCCTACGAGCAGTACTTC	CASSLASQGSYEQYF
TRBV9	.	.	TRBJ2-7	TGTGCCAGCAGCGTAAGTAGTTCCACCTACGAGCAGTACTTC	CASSVSSSTYEQYF
TRBV2	TRBD1	.	TRBJ2-7	TGTGCCAGCAGCGACTATATCCCGGGACAGAACTCCTACGAGCAGTACTTC	CASSDYIPGQNSYEQYF
TRBV5-1	TRBD2	.	TRBJ2-7	TGCGCCAGCAGCACGGACGGGACTAGCGTTTACGAGCAGTACTTC	CASSTDGTSVYEQYF
TRBV5-4	TRBD1	.	TRBJ2-1	TGTGCCGGAACAGGGGGCGCCCAGCGCCTACCCTACAATGAGCAGTTCTTC	CAGTGGAQRLPYNEQFF